This T cell receptor (beta chain) is drawn from a study of blood T cell repertoires in COVID-19. About the research overall: Nucleic acid was either cDNA or gDNA, and it came from T cells, B-cell-depleted T cells, or PBMCs.

The protocol was immunoSEQ multiplex PCR, while the TCRdb copy is restricted to in-frame clones and leaves out a portion. The sample carries 95,000 to 150,000 clones, around 81% recorded once. The CDR3 is 15 residues long. V was clipped by 4 bases and J by 5 bases; unmatched bases: 8. Germline assignment: CDR1 SGHRS and CDR2 YFSETQ. This receptor was obtained from a man between 65 and 80 years old with acute or convalescent COVID-19. Material: peripheral blood. The rearrangement joins TRBV5-1 to TRBJ2-5; TRBD2 aligns across 10 bases. This CDR3 reads CASSRPGTSVETQYF. The CDR3 region has the DNA TGCGCCAGCAGCAGACCCGGGACTAGCGTGGAGACCCAGTACTTC.